The sequence of this TCR beta chain was determined in a study of Graves' ophthalmopathy and Graves' hyperthyroidism listed by TCRdb under 2018. Background on the whole study: Peripheral blood was collected at initial diagnosis, before any treatment. In several hyperthyroidism patients, the T-cell repertoire of thyroid tissue was compared with the T-cell repertoire of blood. Following sample collection, hyperthyroidism patients were given methimazole at a starting dose of 30 mg daily, and ophthalmopathy patients were given high-dose intravenous methylprednisolone. To explore V-J signatures that separate ophthalmopathy from hyperthyroidism, a discovery set of around 97 patients was enrolled, consisting of under 50 with ophthalmopathy and approximately 60 with stable hyperthyroidism. The study used signatures of the TCR beta repertoire to tell Graves' ophthalmopathy apart from Graves' hyperthyroidism and to predict which patients would progress to ophthalmopathy. An independent validation cohort comprised roughly 20 hyperthyroidism patients and 15 to 17 patients who later progressed from hyperthyroidism to ophthalmopathy. In total, 135 blood samples were TCR-sequenced: approximately 40 ophthalmopathy, some 72 hyperthyroidism and approximately 17 hyperthyroidism-to-ophthalmopathy patients. Overall results and qualifications from the work: Sample size was not predetermined statistically, and investigators were not blinded to group allocation. Among expanded thyroid clonotypes with frequency above 0.001, most also showed up in blood, which suggests that blood repertoires may reflect the thyroid immune response. Ophthalmopathy was separated from stable hyperthyroidism by the 13-signature model with about 89% sensitivity and 81% to 83% specificity in cross-validation and with 80%/75% in the test set. In validation, the model predicted ophthalmopathy progression with nearly 71% sensitivity and 72% to 80% specificity; more than ten predicted patients were CT-confirmed with GO in a median of approximately 6.5 months.

This clonotype was seen repeatedly, ten times or more. Its antigen specificity is not known. Per-base qualities were not stored, and no clone one base away is much larger. V is pruned by 4 bases and J by 10 bases, leaving 12 bases of the junction without a gene match. Reading the germline V gene gives CDR1 KGHDR and CDR2 SFDVKD. Inclusive of the bounding cysteine and phenylalanine, the CDR3 is 16 residues long. Here the CDR3 DNA is all that survives: 48 bases in frame from base 1. The ophthalmopathy patients had moderately to severely active disease, with a Clinical Activity Score of 3 or higher, a NOSPECS grade of 4 or higher, and a disease duration of less than 3 months. Anyone with other autoimmune diseases, uncontrolled infections, pregnancy or lactation was excluded from the study. Clinical symptoms, serum thyroxine, TRAb, thyroid ultrasound and orbital computed tomography were used for diagnosis. Using Ficoll-Paque density gradient centrifugation, PBMCs were isolated from 10 ml of fresh peripheral blood. Total RNA was extracted using Trizol reagent, and RNA quality was checked on an Agilent 2100 Bioanalyzer.

For repertoire sequencing, TCR beta CDR3 regions were amplified from RNA transcripts. A first-round RT-PCR used HTBI primers with the Qiagen OneStep RT-PCR kit, followed by a second-round multiplex PCR, size selection and purification. Libraries were sequenced on an Illumina HiSeq2000 using paired-end 100 bp reads. In the original analysis: SOAPnuke was used to process the reads, throwing out any read that had adapters, had uncalled bases, had a mean Phred below 15, or lacked an exact constant-primer or identifier match. COPE v1.2.5 was used to merge high-quality paired reads. Each unique nucleotide sequence was defined as a clonotype, and clonotypes were aligned to IMGT TRB V, D and J references with MiTCR v1.1. Only V-J combinations with frequency above 0.0001 were analysed, covering approximately 99% of repertoires. For each V-J combination, a TCR clonal expansion and chaos score was defined as the ratio of F50 clonal expansion to chaos observed in the TCRdist matrix. Features were reduced by Welch's t-statistics and random forest to approximately 13 V-J combinations, which fed a naive Bayes classifier. Thyroid-blood repertoire similarity was quantified with the Morisita-Horn index. Using fastp at Q25 and MiXCR, TCRdb reprocessed the public reads and kept productive beta chains. Rows merge per CDR3 protein into single entries with the most common DNA and genes. The V and J calls were determined by TCRdb, not by the authors. The sample profile shows almost 750,000 distinct CDR3 sequences; around 40% of them were found once. Of the sample, approximately 43% is held by the ten largest clones.

The clonotype comes from an adult man with Graves' ophthalmopathy. The sample consisted of peripheral blood. The chain is made from TRBV24-1 and TRBJ1-5; 10 central nucleotides agree with TRBD1. The nucleotide sequence reads as follows: TGTGCCACCAGTGACCCAGGGACAGGGGATGTCATTCCCCAGCATTTT. It translates as CATSDPGTGDVIPQHF.